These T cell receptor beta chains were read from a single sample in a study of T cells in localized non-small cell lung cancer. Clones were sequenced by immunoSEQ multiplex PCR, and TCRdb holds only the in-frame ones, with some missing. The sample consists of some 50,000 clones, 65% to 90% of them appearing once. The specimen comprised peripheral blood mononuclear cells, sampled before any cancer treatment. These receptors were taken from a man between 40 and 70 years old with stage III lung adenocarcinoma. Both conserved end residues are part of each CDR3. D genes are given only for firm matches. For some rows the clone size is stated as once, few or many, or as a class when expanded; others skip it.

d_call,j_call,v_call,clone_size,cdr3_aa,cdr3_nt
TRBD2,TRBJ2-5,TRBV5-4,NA,CASSFLAGGSFLETQYF,TGTGCCAGCAGCTTCCTAGCGGGGGGATCGTTTTTGGAGACCCAGTACTTC
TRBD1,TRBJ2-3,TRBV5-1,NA,CASRKQGGDTQYF,TGCGCCAGCAGAAAACAGGGGGGAGATACGCAGTATTTT
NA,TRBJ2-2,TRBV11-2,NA,CASSLRGGFTGELFF,TGTGCCAGCAGCTTACGAGGGGGGTTCACCGGGGAGCTGTTTTTT
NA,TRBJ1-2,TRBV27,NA,CASSLSGIYGYTF,TGTGCCAGCAGTTTGTCCGGGATCTATGGCTACACCTTC
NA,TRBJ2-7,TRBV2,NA,CASRDILPGHYEQYF,TGTGCCTCACGGGACATCCTCCCGGGGCACTACGAGCAGTACTTC
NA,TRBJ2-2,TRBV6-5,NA,CASSYSRGTGELFF,TGTGCCAGCAGTTACTCGAGGGGGACCGGGGAGCTGTTTTTT
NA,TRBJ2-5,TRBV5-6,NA,CASSPEYRETQYF,TGTGCCAGCAGCCCGGAATATAGAGAGACCCAGTACTTC
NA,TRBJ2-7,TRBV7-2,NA,CASSLAGSSYEQYF,TGTGCCAGCAGCTTAGCGGGCAGCTCCTACGAGCAGTACTTC
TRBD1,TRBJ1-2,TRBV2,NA,CASDRDRGVGDYGYTF,TGTGCCAGTGACCGGGACAGGGGAGTAGGCGACTATGGCTACACCTTC
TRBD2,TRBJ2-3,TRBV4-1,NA,CASSHPSGGEDTQYF,TGCGCCAGCAGCCATCCTAGCGGGGGGGAAGATACGCAGTATTTT
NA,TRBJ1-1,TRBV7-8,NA,CASTPMADTEAFF,TGTGCCAGCACCCCAATGGCGGACACTGAAGCTTTCTTT
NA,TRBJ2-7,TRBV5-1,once,CASSWGAGAYEQYF,TGCGCCAGCAGCTGGGGGGCGGGGGCCTACGAGCAGTACTTC
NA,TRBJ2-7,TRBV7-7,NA,CASSSSGWGSEQYF,TGTGCCAGCAGCTCTTCGGGTTGGGGATCCGAGCAGTACTTC
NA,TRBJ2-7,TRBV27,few,CASSPGFHGEQYF,TGTGCCAGCAGTCCCGGGTTCCACGGCGAGCAGTACTTC
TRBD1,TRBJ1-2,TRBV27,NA,CASSLSPGGRGGYTF,TGTGCCAGCAGTTTATCGCCAGGGGGAAGGGGTGGCTACACCTTC
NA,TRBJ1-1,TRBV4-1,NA,CASSQDRTITEAFF,TGCGCCAGCAGCCAAGATCGGACAATCACTGAAGCTTTCTTT
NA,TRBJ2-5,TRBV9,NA,CASSVVGGSGETQYF,TGTGCCAGCAGCGTAGTGGGGGGAAGCGGGGAGACCCAGTACTTC
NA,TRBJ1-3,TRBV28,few,CASTPGQLSGNTIYF,TGTGCCAGCACCCCGGGACAACTCTCTGGAAACACCATATATTTT
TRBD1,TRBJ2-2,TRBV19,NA,CASSPRDRGPVTGELFF,TGTGCCAGTAGCCCCCGGGACAGGGGGCCGGTGACCGGGGAGCTGTTTTTT
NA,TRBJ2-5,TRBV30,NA,CAWSVSGETQYF,TGTGCCTGGAGTGTGTCGGGAGAGACCCAGTACTTC
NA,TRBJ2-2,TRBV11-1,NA,CASSLVSGRNTGELFF,TGTGCCAGCAGCTTAGTTTCGGGGAGGAACACCGGGGAGCTGTTTTTT
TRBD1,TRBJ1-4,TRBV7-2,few,CASSSGQAGEKLFF,TGTGCCAGCAGCTCTGGACAGGCCGGGGAAAAACTGTTTTTT
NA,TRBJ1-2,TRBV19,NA,CASTPWGTSTGGYTF,TGTGCCAGTACCCCCTGGGGCACCTCGACTGGAGGCTACACCTTC
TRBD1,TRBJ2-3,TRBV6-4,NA,CASSFTGGGGDTQYF,TGTGCCAGCAGCTTCACAGGGGGCGGCGGAGATACGCAGTATTTT
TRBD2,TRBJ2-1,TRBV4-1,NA,CASRGLAGLQSSYNEQFF,TGCGCCAGCAGGGGACTAGCGGGGCTACAAAGCTCCTACAATGAGCAGTTCTTC
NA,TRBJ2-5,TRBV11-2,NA,CASSSWRDPETQYF,TGTGCCAGCAGTTCCTGGAGGGACCCGGAGACCCAGTACTTC
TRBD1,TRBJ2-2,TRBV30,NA,CAWKGQGAGTGELFF,TGTGCCTGGAAAGGACAGGGGGCGGGAACCGGGGAGCTGTTTTTT
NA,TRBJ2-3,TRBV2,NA,CASSEFYSTDTQYF,TGTGCCAGCAGTGAATTTTACAGCACAGATACGCAGTATTTT
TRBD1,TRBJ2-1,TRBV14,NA,CASRRTGQGNNEQFF,TGTGCCAGCAGGAGGACGGGACAGGGAAACAATGAGCAGTTCTTC
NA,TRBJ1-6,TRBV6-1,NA,CASSDTWNNSPLHF,TGTGCCAGCAGTGATACCTGGAATAATTCACCCCTCCACTTT
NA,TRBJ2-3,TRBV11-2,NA,CASSLVQASTDTQYF,TGTGCCAGCAGCTTAGTGCAGGCTAGCACAGATACGCAGTATTTT
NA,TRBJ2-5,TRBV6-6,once,CASSRPGGNQETQYF,TGTGCCAGCAGCCGTCCAGGAGGGAACCAAGAGACCCAGTACTTC
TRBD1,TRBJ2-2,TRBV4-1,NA,CASSQWTGSTGELFF,TGCGCCAGCAGCCAGTGGACAGGGTCCACCGGGGAGCTGTTTTTT
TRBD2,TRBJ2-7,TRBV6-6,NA,CASSYSGLANEQYF,TGTGCCAGCAGTTACTCCGGACTAGCCAACGAGCAGTACTTC
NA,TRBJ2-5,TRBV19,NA,CASSRGETQYF,TGTGCCAGTAGTAGGGGGGAGACCCAGTACTTC
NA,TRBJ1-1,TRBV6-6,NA,CASSYGGNTEAFF,TGTGCCAGCAGTTACGGCGGGAACACTGAAGCTTTCTTT